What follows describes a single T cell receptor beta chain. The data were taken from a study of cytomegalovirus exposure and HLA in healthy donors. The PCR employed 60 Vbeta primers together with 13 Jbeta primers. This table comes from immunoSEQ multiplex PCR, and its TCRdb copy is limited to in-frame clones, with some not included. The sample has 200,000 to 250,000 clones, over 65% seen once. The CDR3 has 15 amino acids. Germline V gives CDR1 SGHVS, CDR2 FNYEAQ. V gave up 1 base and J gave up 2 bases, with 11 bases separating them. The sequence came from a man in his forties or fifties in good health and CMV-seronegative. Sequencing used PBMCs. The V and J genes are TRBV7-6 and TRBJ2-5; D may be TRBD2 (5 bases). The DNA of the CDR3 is TGTGCCAGCAGCTTAGTCGGACTCCGGCAAGAGACCCAGTACTTC. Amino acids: CASSLVGLRQETQYF.